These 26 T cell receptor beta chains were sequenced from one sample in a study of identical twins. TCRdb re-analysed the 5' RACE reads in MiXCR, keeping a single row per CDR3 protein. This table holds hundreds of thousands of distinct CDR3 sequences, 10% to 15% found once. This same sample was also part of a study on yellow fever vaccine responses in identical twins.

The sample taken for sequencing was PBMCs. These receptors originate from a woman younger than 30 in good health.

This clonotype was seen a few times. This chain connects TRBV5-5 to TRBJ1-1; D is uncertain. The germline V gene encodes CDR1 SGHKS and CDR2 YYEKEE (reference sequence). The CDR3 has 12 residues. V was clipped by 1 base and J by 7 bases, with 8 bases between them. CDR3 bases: TGTGCCAGCAGCTTGTATTCAGGTGAAGCTTTCTTT. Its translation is CASSLYSGEAFF.

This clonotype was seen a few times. Here the CDR3 DNA reads TGCGCCAGCAGCGACCCAACTAGCGGGGGCTACGAGCAGTACTTC. Translation: CASSDPTSGGYEQYF. This chain connects TRBV5-1 to TRBJ2-7; 11 bases match TRBD2. J was trimmed by 3 bases and V by 4 bases; bases with no gene match: 6. The CDR3 spans 15 residues. Germline CDR1 SGHRS, CDR2 YFSETQ. Full variable domain (remainder filled in from reference TRBV5-1 and TRBJ2-7): KAGVTQTPRYLIKTRGQQVTLSCSPISGHRSVSWYQQTPGQGLQFLFEYFSETQRNKGNFPGRFSGRQFSNSRSEMNVSTLELGDSALYLCASSDPTSGGYEQYFGPGTRLTVT.

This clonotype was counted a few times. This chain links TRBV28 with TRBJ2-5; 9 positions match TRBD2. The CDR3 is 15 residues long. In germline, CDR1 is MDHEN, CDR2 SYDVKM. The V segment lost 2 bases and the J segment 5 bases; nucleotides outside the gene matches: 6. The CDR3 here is CASSLVRGGLETQYF. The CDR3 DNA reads TGTGCCAGCAGTTTAGTGCGGGGGGGCCTCGAGACCCAGTACTTC.

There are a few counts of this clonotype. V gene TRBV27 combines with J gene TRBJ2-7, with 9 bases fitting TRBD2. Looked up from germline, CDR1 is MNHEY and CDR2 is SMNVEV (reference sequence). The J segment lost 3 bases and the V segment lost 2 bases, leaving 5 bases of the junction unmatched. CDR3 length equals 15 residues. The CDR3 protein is CASSLRLAGLYEQYF. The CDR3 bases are TGTGCCAGCAGTTTACGGCTAGCGGGACTCTACGAGCAGTACTTC.

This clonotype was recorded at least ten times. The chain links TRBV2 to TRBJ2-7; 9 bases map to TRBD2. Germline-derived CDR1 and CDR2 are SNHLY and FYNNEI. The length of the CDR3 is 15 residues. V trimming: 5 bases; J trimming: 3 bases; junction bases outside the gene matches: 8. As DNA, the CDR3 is TGTGCCAGCAGTCGGCTAGCGGGGAGTTTCTACGAGCAGTACGTC. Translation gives CASSRLAGSFYEQYV.

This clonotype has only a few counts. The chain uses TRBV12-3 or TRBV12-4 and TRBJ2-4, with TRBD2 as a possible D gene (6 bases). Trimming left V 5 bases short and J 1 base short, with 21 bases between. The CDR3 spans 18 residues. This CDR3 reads CASSTRDLNVMAKNIQYF. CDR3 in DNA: TGTGCCAGCAGTACGCGGGACTTAAACGTCATGGCCAAAAACATTCAGTACTTC.

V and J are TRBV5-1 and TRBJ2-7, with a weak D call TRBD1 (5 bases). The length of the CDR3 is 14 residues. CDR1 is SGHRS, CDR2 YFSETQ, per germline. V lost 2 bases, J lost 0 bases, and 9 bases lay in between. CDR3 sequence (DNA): TGCGCCAGCAGCTTTTACAGGAGCTCCTACGAGCAGTACTTC. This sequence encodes CASSFYRSSYEQYF.

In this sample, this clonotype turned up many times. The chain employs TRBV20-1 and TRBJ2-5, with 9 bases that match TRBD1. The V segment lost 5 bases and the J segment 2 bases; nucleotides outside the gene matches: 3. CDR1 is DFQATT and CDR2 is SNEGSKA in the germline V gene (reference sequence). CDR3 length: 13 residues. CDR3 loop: CSAGGQGQETQYF. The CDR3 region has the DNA TGCAGTGCTGGAGGACAGGGGCAAGAGACCCAGTACTTC.

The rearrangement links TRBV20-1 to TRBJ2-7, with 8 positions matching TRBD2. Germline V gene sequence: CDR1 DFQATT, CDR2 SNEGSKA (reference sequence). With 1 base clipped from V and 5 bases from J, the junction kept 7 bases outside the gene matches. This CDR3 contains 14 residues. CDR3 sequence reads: CSARGTGGPHEQYF. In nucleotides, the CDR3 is TGCAGTGCTAGAGGAACGGGAGGGCCCCACGAGCAGTACTTC.

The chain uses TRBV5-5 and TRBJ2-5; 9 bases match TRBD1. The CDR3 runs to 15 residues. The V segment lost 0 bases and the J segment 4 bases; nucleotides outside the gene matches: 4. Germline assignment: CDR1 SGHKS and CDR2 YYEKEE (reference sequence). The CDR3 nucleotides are TGTGCCAGCAGCTTGGGACAGGGGGTGGTAGAGACCCAGTACTTC. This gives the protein CASSLGQGVVETQYF.

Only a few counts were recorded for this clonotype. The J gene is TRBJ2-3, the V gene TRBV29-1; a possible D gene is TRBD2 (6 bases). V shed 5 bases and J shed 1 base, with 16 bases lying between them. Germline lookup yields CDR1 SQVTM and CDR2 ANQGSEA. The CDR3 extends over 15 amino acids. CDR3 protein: CSVWWDGEGTDTQYF. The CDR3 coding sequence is TGCAGCGTTTGGTGGGATGGGGAGGGCACAGATACGCAGTATTTT.

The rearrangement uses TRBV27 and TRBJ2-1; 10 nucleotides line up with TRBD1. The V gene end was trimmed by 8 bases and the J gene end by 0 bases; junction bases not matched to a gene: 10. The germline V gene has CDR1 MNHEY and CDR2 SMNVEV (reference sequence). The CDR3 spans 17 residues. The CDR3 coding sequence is TGTGCCAGCTCGGGACAGGGGCCCTTGGGCTCCTACAATGAGCAGTTCTTC. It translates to CASSGQGPLGSYNEQFF.

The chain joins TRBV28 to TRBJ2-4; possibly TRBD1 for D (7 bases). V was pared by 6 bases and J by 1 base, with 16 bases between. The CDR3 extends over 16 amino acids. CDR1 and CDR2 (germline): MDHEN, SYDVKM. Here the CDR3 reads CASRPTGAGAKNIQYF. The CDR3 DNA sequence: TGTGCCAGCAGACCTACAGGGGCGGGGGCCAAAAACATTCAGTACTTC.

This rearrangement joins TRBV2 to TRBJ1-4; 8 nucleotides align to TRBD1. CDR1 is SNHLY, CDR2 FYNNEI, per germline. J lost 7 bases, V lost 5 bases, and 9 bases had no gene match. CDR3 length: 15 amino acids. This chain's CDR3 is CASSSRTGRVEKLFF. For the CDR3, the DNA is TGTGCCAGCAGTTCCCGGACAGGGAGAGTTGAAAAACTGTTTTTT.

The CDR3 spells CASSRRGFDDNEQFF. The CDR3 DNA follows: TGTGCCAGCAGCCGTCGGGGATTCGATGACAATGAGCAGTTCTTC. The rearrangement links TRBV14 to TRBJ2-1, with D perhaps matching TRBD2 (5 bases). The CDR3 length is 15 residues. In germline, CDR1 is SGHDN, CDR2 FVKESK. V was shortened by 4 bases and J by 5 bases, with 15 bases between the two germline ends.

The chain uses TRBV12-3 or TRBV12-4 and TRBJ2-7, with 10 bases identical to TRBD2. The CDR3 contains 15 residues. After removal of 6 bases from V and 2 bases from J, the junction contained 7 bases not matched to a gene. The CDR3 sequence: CASSKNSGGTYEQYF. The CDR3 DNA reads TGTGCCAGCAGCAAAAATAGCGGGGGGACCTACGAGCAGTACTTC.

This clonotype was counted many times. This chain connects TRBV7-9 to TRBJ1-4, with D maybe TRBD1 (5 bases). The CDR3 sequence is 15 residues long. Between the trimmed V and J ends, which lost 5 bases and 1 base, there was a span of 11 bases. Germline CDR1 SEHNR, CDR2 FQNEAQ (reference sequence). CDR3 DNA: TGTGCCAGCAGCCCTGACAGATTAACTAATGAAAAACTGTTTTTT. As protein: CASSPDRLTNEKLFF.

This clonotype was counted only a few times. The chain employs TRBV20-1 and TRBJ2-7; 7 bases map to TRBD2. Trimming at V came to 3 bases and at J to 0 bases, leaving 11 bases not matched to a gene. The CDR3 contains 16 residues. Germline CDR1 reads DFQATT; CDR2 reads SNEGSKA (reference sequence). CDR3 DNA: TGCAGTGCTAGTCTGGGGGAGGGCCGGGGCTCCTACGAGCAGTACTTC. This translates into CSASLGEGRGSYEQYF.

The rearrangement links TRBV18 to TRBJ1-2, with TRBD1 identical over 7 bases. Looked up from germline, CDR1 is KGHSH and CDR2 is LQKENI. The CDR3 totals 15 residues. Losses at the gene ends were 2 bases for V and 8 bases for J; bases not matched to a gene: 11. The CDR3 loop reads CASSPEYRGAMGYTF. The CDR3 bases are TGTGCCAGCTCACCAGAGTACAGGGGCGCGATGGGCTACACCTTC.

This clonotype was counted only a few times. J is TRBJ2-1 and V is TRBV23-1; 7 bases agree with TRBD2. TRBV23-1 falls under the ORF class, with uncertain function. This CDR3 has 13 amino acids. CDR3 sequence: CAVHLAAYNEQFF. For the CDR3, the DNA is TGCGCGGTTCACCTAGCGGCCTACAATGAGCAGTTCTTC.

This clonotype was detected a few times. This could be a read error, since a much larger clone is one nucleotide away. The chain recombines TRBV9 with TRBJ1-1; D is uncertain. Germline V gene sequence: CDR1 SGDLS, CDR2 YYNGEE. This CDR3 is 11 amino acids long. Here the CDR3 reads CASSPNPEAFF. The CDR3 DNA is TGTGCCAGCAGCCCGAACCCTGAAGCTTTCTTT. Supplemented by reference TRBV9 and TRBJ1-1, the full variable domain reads DSGVTQTPKHLITATGQRVTLRCSPRSGDLSVYWYQQSLDQGLQFLIQYYNGEERAKGNILERFSAQQFPDLHSELNLSSLELGDSALYFCASSPNPEAFFGQGTRLTVV.

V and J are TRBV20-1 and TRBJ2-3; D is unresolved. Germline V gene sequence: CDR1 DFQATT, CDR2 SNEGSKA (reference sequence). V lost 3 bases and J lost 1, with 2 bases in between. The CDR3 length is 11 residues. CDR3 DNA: TGCAGTGCTAGCGGCACAGATACGCAGTATTTT. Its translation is CSASGTDTQYF.

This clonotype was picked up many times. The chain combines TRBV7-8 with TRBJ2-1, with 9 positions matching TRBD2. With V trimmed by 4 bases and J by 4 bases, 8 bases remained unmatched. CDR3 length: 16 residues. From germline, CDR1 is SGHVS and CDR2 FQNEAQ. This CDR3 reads CASSSNSGGLYNEQFF. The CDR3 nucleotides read TGTGCCAGCAGCTCGAATAGCGGGGGTTTGTACAATGAGCAGTTCTTC. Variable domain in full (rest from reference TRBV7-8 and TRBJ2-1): GAGVSQSPRYKVAKRGQDVALRCDPISGHVSLFWYQQALGQGPEFLTYFQNEAQLDKSGLPSDRFFAERPEGSVSTLKIQRTQQEDSAVYLCASSSNSGGLYNEQFFGPGTRLTVL.

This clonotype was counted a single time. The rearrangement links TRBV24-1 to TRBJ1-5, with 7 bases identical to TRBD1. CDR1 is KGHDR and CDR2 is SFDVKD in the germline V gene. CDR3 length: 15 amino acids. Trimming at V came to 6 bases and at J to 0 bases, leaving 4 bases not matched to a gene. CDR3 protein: CATSPGQYSNQPQHF. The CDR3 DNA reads TGTGCCACCAGTCCGGGACAGTATAGCAATCAGCCCCAGCATTTT.

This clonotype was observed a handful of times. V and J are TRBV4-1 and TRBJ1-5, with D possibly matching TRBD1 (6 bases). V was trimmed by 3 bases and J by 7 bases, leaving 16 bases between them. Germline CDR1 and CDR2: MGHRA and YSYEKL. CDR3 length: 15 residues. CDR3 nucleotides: TGCGCCAGCAGCCACAAATTAGGGGGTGGACAGCCCCAGCATTTT. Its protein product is CASSHKLGGGQPQHF.

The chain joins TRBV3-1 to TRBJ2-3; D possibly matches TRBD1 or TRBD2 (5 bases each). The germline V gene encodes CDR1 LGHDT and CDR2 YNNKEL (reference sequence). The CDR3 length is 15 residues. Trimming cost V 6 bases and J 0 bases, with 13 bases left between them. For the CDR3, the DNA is TGTGCCAGCAGTGACGGGGCGATAAGCACAGATACGCAGTATTTT. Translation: CASSDGAISTDTQYF.